This passage covers 9 T cell receptor beta chains from one sample sequenced in a study of T-cell reconstitution after alpha-beta-depleted transplantation in children. TCRbeta library construction was performed incorporating unique molecular identifiers. One entry per CDR3 protein, called by TCRdb with MiXCR from the PCR reads. The table has 65,000 to 90,000 distinct CDR3 sequences, under 13% seen once. The starting material was PBMCs, obtained before TCRalphabeta/CD19-depleted stem cell transplant. All receptors derive from a boy younger than 18 with acute myeloid leukemia, due to receive a stem cell transplant.

The V call is TRBV15, the J call TRBJ2-7, with 8 nucleotides matching TRBD1. The CDR3 extends over 13 amino acids. Per the germline V gene, CDR1 is LNHNV and CDR2 is YYDKDF (reference sequence). The V and J ends lost 3 bases and 7 bases, in that order; junction bases with no gene match: 5. CDR3 nucleotides: TGTGCCACCAGCAGTCAACAGGGGGGAGAGCAGTACTTC. It specifies CATSSQQGGEQYF.

This clonotype showed up many times. The chain is built from TRBV7-2 and TRBJ1-5; D gene unclear. CDR1 and CDR2 (germline): SGHTA, FQGNSA. This CDR3 spans 13 amino acids. The germline V and J ends were trimmed by 3 bases and 1 base, with 4 bases remaining between them. In nucleotides, the CDR3 is TGTGCCAGCAGCTTCAACAGCAATCAGCCCCAGCATTTT. This gives the protein CASSFNSNQPQHF.

The chain couples TRBV30 to TRBJ2-7, with D unresolved. V was cut by 3 bases and J by 5 bases, with 11 bases left in between. Germline CDR1 is GTSNPN and CDR2 is SVGIG (reference sequence). CDR3 length: 12 residues. The CDR3 region is CAWRENRHEQYF. For the CDR3, the DNA is TGTGCCTGGAGAGAGAACCGTCACGAGCAGTACTTC.

This clonotype was picked up many times. CDR3 in DNA: TGTGCCAGCAGCTTTCCACGTACCGGGACTAGCGAGAGCTCCTACGAGCAGTACTTC. Residues: CASSFPRTGTSESSYEQYF. The chain has TRBV7-3 and TRBJ2-7; TRBD2 agrees at 10 bases. Losses at the gene ends were 3 bases for V and 0 bases for J; bases not matched to a gene: 14. The length of the CDR3 is 19 residues. Germline V gives CDR1 SGHTA, CDR2 FQGTGA.

This clonotype was seen ten or more times. This chain joins TRBV10-3 and TRBJ2-2; possibly TRBD1 or TRBD2 for D (7 bases each). CDR3 length equals 16 residues. Germline V gives CDR1 ENHRY, CDR2 SYGVKD. V shed 6 bases and J shed 5 bases, with 19 bases lying between them. This chain's CDR3 is CAISPAPGGETGELFF. As DNA, the CDR3 is TGTGCCATCAGCCCCGCCCCAGGGGGGGAAACCGGGGAGCTGTTTTTT.

This clonotype was observed a few times. The chain uses TRBV3-1 and TRBJ2-3; 8 bases fit TRBD2. Trimming cost V 3 bases and J 4 bases; bases outside gene matches: 6. The germline V gene encodes CDR1 LGHDT and CDR2 YNNKEL (reference sequence). The CDR3 sequence is 15 residues long. The chain's CDR3 is CASSQGLGASDTQYF. CDR3 DNA: TGTGCCAGCAGCCAGGGACTAGGGGCATCAGATACGCAGTATTTT.

This clonotype has a count of ten or more. The gene calls are TRBV4-1 and TRBJ2-7; the match to TRBD2 covers 7 bases. The trim removed 1 base at V and 3 bases at J, leaving 15 bases unmatched. This CDR3 has 18 amino acids. Germline CDR1 reads MGHRA; CDR2 reads YSYEKL. The CDR3 bases are TGCGCCAGCAGCCAAGTCCCACTCCTCCGGGGGGACTACTACGAGCAGTACGTC. It translates to CASSQVPLLRGDYYEQYV.

In its sample, this clonotype was seen many times. The chain carries TRBV27 and TRBJ2-6; unclear D gene. Trimming left V 4 bases short and J 5 bases short, with 15 bases between. This CDR3 region has 16 residues. Germline CDR1 and CDR2: MNHEY and SMNVEV (reference sequence). The CDR3 is CASSYYDGVRANVLTF. The DNA for the CDR3 is TGTGCCAGCAGTTATTATGACGGTGTTAGGGCCAACGTCCTGACTTTC.

This clonotype turned up a few times. This sequence joins TRBV28 and TRBJ1-2, with unresolved D. V was shortened by 1 base and J by 0 bases, with 12 bases between the two germline ends. Germline CDR1 and CDR2: MDHEN and SYDVKM. CDR3 length: 16 residues. The CDR3 nucleotides are TGTGCCAGCAGTTTATCAACAGACTCTTCTAACTATGGCTACACCTTC. Encoded protein: CASSLSTDSSNYGYTF.